This TCR beta chain was captured in a study of blood T cell repertoires in COVID-19. As for the study in general: Some COVID-19 samples were acute and others convalescent; all came from the United States, Italy and Spain. Nucleic acid was either cDNA or gDNA, and it came from T cells, B-cell-depleted T cells, or PBMCs.

Source study methods: Amplification of reference gene primers provided the estimated nucleated cell counts. Repertoires were generated with immunoSEQ multiplex PCR, while TCRdb's copy carries only in-frame clones and drops some. V and J calls and clone size are as listed in that table; D and trimming were resolved from the DNA. Here the sample spans about 76,000 clones, 65% to 85% being singletons. The CDR3 extends over 16 amino acids. Germline V gene lookup returns CDR1 LNHDA and CDR2 SQIVND (reference sequence). After removal of 7 bases from V and 2 bases from J, the junction contained 12 bases not matched to a gene.

The clonotype comes from a woman aged 55-69 years with acute or convalescent COVID-19. The chain couples TRBV19 to TRBJ1-2, with 8 bases aligning to TRBD1. What was sequenced was peripheral blood. The CDR3: CASIPYRDRTNYGYTF. CDR3 nucleotide sequence: TGTGCCAGTATCCCATATCGGGACAGGACGAACTATGGCTACACCTTC.